This TCR beta chain was identified in a study of cytomegalovirus exposure and HLA in healthy donors. Regarding this clone: Its antigen is unknown.

Germline V gene lookup returns CDR1 MNHEY and CDR2 SVGAGI. The CDR3 has 13 residues. Trimming took off 5 bases at V and 7 bases at J, with 14 bases between the two ends. A multiplex PCR was run with 60 Vbeta primers and 13 Jbeta primers. Generated by immunoSEQ multiplex PCR, the TCRdb table keeps only in-frame clones and is missing some. The sample contains 250,000 to 300,000 clones, roughly 86% of which appear only once. Study results and limitations: Previously analyzed data showed that most TCR beta V segments were productive at a frequency of about 90% or about 30%. For most subjects, TCR beta sequences were reported to predict HLA-A and HLA-B alleles with accuracy. An analysis was carried out at a later point. It showed that HLA-associated TCR beta chains were more clonally expanded than equally common non-associated chains. Common viral pathogens seemed, in a later analysis, to connect with several of the most significant clusters.

The chain recombines TRBV6-5 with TRBJ2-5; D possibly corresponds to TRBD2 (6 bases). Sequenced input: PBMCs. The TCR was taken from a woman aged 40 to 50 in good health and CMV-seropositive. The CDR3 is CASSPDGRGTQYF. The DNA of the CDR3 is TGTGCCAGCAGTCCGGACGGGCGGGGGACCCAGTACTTC.